The T cell receptor beta chain described here comes from a study of tumor and adjacent non-tumor tissue in lung cancer. General study points: In normal lung, the top 100 clones were significantly more dominant than in tumor.

Three rounds of nested PCR, following a modified ARM-PCR protocol, produced the TCRbeta library. TCRdb reprocessed the multiplex PCR reads with MiXCR, giving one entry per CDR3 protein. The sample contains about 200,000 distinct CDR3 sequences, less than 80% of which appear only once. Concerning this clonotype: Its antigen remains unknown. Its ends do not fully match the called genes, so a read error is possible.

The template was RNA from unsorted bulk tissue. Germline CDR1 SQVTM, CDR2 ANQGSEA. This CDR3 has 11 residues. The sample consisted of lung tumor tissue. The genes are TRBV29-1 and TRBJ1-2; TRBD1 matches at 8 bases. The receptor's source is a man in his sixties with non-small cell lung cancer. The CDR3 protein is CSVSGGQGCSF. CDR3 nucleotide sequence: TGCAGCGTTTCAGGGGGCCAGGGCTGCTCCTTC. Filled out from reference TRBV29-1 and TRBJ1-2, the complete variable domain reads SAVISQKPSRDICQRGTSLTIQCQVDSQVTMMFWYRQQPGQSLTLIATANQGSEATYESGFVIDKFPISRPNLTFSTLTVSNMSPEDSSIYLCSVSGGQGCSFGSGTRLTVV.